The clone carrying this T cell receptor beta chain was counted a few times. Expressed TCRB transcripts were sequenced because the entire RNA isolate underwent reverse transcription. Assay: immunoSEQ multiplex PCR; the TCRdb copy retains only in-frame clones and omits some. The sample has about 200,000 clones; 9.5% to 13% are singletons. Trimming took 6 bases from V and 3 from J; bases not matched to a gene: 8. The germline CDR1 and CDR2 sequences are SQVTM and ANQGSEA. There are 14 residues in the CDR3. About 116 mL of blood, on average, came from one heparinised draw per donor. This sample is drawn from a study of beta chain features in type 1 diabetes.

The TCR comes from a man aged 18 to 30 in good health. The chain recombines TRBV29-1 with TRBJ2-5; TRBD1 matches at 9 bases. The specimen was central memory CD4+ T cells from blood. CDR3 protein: CSVPGQGREETQYF. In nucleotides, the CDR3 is TGCAGCGTGCCAGGACAGGGGAGAGAAGAGACCCAGTACTTC.